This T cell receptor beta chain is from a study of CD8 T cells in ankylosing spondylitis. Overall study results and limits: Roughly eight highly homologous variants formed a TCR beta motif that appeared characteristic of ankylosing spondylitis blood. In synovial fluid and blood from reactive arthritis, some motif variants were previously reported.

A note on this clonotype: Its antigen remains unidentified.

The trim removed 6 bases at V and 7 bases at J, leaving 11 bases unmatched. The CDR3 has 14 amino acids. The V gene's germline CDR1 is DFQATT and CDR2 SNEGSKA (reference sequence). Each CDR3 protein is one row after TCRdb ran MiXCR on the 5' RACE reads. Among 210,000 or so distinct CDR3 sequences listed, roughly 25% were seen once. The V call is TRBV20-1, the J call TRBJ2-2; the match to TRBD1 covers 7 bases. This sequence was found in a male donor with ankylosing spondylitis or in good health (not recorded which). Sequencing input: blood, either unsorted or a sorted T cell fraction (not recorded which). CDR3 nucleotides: TGCAGTGCCCAGACAGGGTCTGTGGTCGGGGAGCTGTTTTTT. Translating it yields CSAQTGSVVGELFF.